This TCR beta chain was captured by sequencing in a study of cytomegalovirus exposure and HLA in healthy donors. Study-wide findings and caveats: High sensitivity and specificity were reportedly achieved when the classifier diagnosed cytomegalovirus status.

The CDR3 loop spans 14 amino acids. CDR1 is MGHRA, CDR2 YSYEKL, per germline. Trimming took off 1 base at V and 4 bases at J, with 10 bases between the two ends. The PCR employed 60 Vbeta primers together with 13 Jbeta primers. Assay: immunoSEQ multiplex PCR; the TCRdb copy retains only in-frame clones and omits some. There are around 130,000 clones in the sample; 55% to 75% occur only once, and roughly 1.6% lies in the top ten. Concerning this clone itself: Its antigen is undetermined.

Sequenced material: PBMCs. The sequence was obtained from a young man in good health and CMV-seropositive. The J gene is TRBJ1-1, the V gene TRBV4-1; weak D call: TRBD1 (5 bases). CDR3 amino acids: CASSQAGGGTEAFF. Here the CDR3 DNA reads TGCGCCAGCAGCCAAGCCGGGGGAGGCACTGAAGCTTTCTTT.